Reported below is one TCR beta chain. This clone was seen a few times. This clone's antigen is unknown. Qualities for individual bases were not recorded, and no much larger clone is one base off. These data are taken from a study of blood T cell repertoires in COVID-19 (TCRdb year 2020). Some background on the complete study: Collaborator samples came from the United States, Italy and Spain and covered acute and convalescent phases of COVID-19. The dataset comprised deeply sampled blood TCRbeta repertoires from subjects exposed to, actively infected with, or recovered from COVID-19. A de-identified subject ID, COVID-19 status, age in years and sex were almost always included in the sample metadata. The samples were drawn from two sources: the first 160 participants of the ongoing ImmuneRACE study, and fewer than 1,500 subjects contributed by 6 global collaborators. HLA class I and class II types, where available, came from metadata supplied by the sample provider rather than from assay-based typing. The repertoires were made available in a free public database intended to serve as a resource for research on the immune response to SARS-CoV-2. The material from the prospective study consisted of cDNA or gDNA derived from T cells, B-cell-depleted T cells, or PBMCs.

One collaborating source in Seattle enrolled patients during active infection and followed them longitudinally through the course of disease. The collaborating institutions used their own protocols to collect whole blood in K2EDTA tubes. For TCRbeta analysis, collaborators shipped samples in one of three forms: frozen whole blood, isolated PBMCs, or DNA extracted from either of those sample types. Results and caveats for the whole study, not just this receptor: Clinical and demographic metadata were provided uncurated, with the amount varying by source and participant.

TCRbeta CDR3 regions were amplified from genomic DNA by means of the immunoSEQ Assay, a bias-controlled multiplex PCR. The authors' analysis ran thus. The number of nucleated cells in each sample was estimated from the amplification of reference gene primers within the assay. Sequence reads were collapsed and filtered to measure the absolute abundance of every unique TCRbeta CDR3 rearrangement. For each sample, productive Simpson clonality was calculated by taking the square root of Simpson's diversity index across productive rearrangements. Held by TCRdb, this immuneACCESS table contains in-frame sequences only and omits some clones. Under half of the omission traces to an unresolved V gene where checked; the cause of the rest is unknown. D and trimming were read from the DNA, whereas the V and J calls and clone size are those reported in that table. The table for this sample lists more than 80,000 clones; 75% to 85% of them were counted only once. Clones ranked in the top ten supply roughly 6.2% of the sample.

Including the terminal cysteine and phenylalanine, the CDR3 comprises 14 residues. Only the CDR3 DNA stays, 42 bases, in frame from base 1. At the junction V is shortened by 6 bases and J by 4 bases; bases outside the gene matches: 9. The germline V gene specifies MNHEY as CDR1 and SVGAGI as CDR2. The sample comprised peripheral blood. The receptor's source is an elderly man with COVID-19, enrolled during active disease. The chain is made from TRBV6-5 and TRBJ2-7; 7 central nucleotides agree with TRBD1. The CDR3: CASRLTGSGYEQYF. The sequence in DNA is TGTGCCAGCAGATTGACAGGGAGTGGGTACGAGCAGTACTTC.